Following are 9 T cell receptor beta chains from one sample sequenced in a study of cytomegalovirus exposure and HLA in healthy donors. Researchers ran the PCR with 60 Vbeta and 13 Jbeta primers. Assay used: immunoSEQ multiplex PCR; TCRdb lists only in-frame clones, some missing. The table lists about 130,000 clones, 70% to 80% of them singletons, with over 2% in the top ten. The source material was PBMCs. These TCRs come from a woman in her fifties or sixties in good health and CMV-seropositive.

The rearrangement joins TRBV4-1 to TRBJ2-1, with D perhaps TRBD2 (6 bases). This CDR3 contains 14 residues. Germline CDR1 reads MGHRA; CDR2 reads YSYEKL. Trimming removed 1 base at V and 8 bases at J, with 12 bases between. CDR3: CASSQGLVRDEQFF. CDR3 in DNA: TGCGCCAGCAGCCAAGGACTAGTACGAGATGAGCAGTTCTTC.

The chain links TRBV7-8 to TRBJ1-2; unclear D gene. This CDR3 is 15 amino acids long. Trimming shortened V by 1 base and J by 5 bases, and 14 bases separated the two germline ends. CDR1 SGHVS and CDR2 FQNEAQ come from the germline V gene. The CDR3 DNA sequence: TGTGCCAGCAGCTTAGAAGAAGACTTGTCTTATGGCTACACCTTC. Translated: CASSLEEDLSYGYTF.

The rearrangement uses TRBV15 and TRBJ2-7; possible D gene TRBD1, 6 bases. This CDR3 region has 14 residues. Germline loops: CDR1 LNHNV, CDR2 YYDKDF (reference sequence). V was pared by 0 bases and J by 2 bases, with 8 bases between. CDR3 region: CATSRDRDTYEQYF. The CDR3, as DNA: TGTGCCACCAGCAGAGATCGGGACACCTACGAGCAGTACTTC.

The chain couples TRBV5-1 to TRBJ1-3, with unresolved D. The CDR3 is 15 amino acids. V gave up 4 bases and J gave up 4 bases, with 15 bases separating them. Germline assignment: CDR1 SGHRS and CDR2 YFSETQ. The CDR3 spells CASSPRGGRGNTIYF. CDR3 sequence (DNA): TGCGCCAGCAGCCCCCGTGGCGGGAGGGGAAACACCATATATTTT.

The V call is TRBV7-7, the J call TRBJ2-5, with 9 positions matching TRBD2. The CDR3 runs 13 residues. V lost 11 bases to trimming and J lost 3 bases; unmatched junction nucleotides: 7. Germline V gene sequence: CDR1 SSHAT, CDR2 FNYEAQ (reference sequence). CDR3 bases: TGTGCCGCGGGACTAGCAGGAAAAGAGACCCAGTACTTC. Its translation: CAAGLAGKETQYF.

The genes are TRBV7-8 and TRBJ1-1; a possible D gene is TRBD1 (6 bases). This CDR3 is built from 13 residues. Germline V gene sequence: CDR1 SGHVS, CDR2 FQNEAQ. Trimming stripped 5 bases from V and 2 bases from J, with 9 bases between. The CDR3 nucleotides read TGTGCCAGCAGCCTACAGGGAAACACTGAAGCTTTCTTT. Translated: CASSLQGNTEAFF.

This clone was observed a few times. The chain recombines TRBV6-6 with TRBJ1-4; 8 nucleotides line up with TRBD1. The CDR3 is 15 residues long. Trimming removed 6 bases from V and 5 bases from J; junction bases left unmatched: 8. Germline V lookup: CDR1 MNHNY, CDR2 SVGAGI (reference sequence). CDR3 DNA: TGTGCCAGCAGGTCACCCGACAGGGGCAATGAAAAACTGTTTTTT. Protein: CASRSPDRGNEKLFF.

The chain employs TRBV11-2 and TRBJ1-3; possible D gene TRBD1, 6 bases. Germline CDR1 is SGHAT and CDR2 is FQNNGV. V lost 5 bases and J 0 bases, leaving 14 bases between the germline ends. The CDR3 is made up of 16 amino acids. Here the CDR3 reads CASSLTGPDSGNTIYF. Written as DNA, the CDR3 is TGTGCCAGCAGCCTGACAGGTCCAGACTCTGGAAACACCATATATTTT. Together with reference TRBV11-2 and TRBJ1-3, the CDR3 gives the full variable domain: EAGVAQSPRYKIIEKRQSVAFWCNPISGHATLYWYQQILGQGPKLLIQFQNNGVVDDSQLPKDRFSAERLKGVDSTLKIQPAKLEDSAVYLCASSLTGPDSGNTIYFGEGSWLTVV.

This rearrangement joins TRBV5-1 to TRBJ1-2; TRBD1 might be the D (5 bases). V was clipped by 4 bases and J by 7 bases, with 14 bases between them. The CDR3 covers 13 residues. Germline V gene sequence: CDR1 SGHRS, CDR2 YFSETQ. DNA of the CDR3: TGCGCCAGCAGCCCACAGGATTTTGGTGGCTACACCTTC. It is translated as CASSPQDFGGYTF.